One sample yielded the 5 T cell receptor beta chains listed below, sequenced in a study of PD-1 blockade in mismatch repair-deficient tumors (dated by TCRdb to the late 2010s). To prepare the library, the immunoSEQ multiplex PCR assay was applied. TCRdb re-hosts the immuneACCESS table, in-frame sequences only. Its copies lack some clones; in the studies checked, an unresolved V gene accounts for under half of them, and the cause for the rest is not known. Across this sample there are under 40,000 clones, with over 70% seen only once. The ten largest make up around 0.98% of the sample. The input for sequencing was PBMCs, taken about 40 weeks after starting pembrolizumab. The receptors were gathered from an adult with mismatch repair-deficient cancer.

The CDR3 is CASSIAVEREVTDTQYF. The CDR3 DNA is TGTGCCAGCAGCATCGCGGTAGAGCGGGAGGTCACAGATACGCAGTATTTT. This chain uses TRBV28 with TRBJ2-3; 9 nucleotides match TRBD2. The V and J ends lost 6 bases and 2 bases, in that order; junction bases with no gene match: 12. The CDR3 consists of 17 residues. CDR1 and CDR2 (germline): MDHEN, SYDVKM.

The chain combines TRBV19 with TRBJ2-1, with a weak D call TRBD2 (6 bases). The germline V gene encodes CDR1 LNHDA and CDR2 SQIVND (reference sequence). Trimming removed 4 bases at V and 3 bases at J, with 7 bases between. CDR3 length: 13 amino acids. The CDR3 loop reads CASSSGNYNEQFF. As DNA, the CDR3 is TGTGCCAGTAGTAGCGGGAACTACAATGAGCAGTTCTTC.

The chain carries TRBV27 and TRBJ1-1; no reliable D call. There are 13 residues in the CDR3. Per germline, CDR1 MNHEY and CDR2 SMNVEV (reference sequence). The germline V and J ends were trimmed by 3 bases and 0 bases, with 5 bases remaining between them. CDR3 coding DNA: TGTGCCAGCAGTTTCGGGATGAACACTGAAGCTTTCTTT. This encodes CASSFGMNTEAFF.

The chain links TRBV10-1 to TRBJ1-4; TRBD1 matches 9 bases. With 4 bases clipped from V and 5 bases from J, the junction kept 5 bases outside the gene matches. Germline assignment: CDR1 WNHNN and CDR2 SYGVQD (reference sequence). This CDR3 is built from 15 residues. The CDR3 region is CASSGYGTGNEKLFF. The DNA for the CDR3 is TGCGCCAGCAGTGGATATGGGACAGGGAATGAAAAACTGTTTTTT.

V gene TRBV6-1 combines with J gene TRBJ1-1; TRBD1 is a possible D gene (6 bases). CDR3 length: 12 residues. V lost 10 bases and J lost 6, with 15 bases in between. CDR1 and CDR2 (germline): MNHNS, SASEGT. CDR3 in amino acids: CATTQGWSEAFF. As DNA, the CDR3 is TGTGCCACAACACAGGGTTGGTCTGAAGCTTTCTTT.